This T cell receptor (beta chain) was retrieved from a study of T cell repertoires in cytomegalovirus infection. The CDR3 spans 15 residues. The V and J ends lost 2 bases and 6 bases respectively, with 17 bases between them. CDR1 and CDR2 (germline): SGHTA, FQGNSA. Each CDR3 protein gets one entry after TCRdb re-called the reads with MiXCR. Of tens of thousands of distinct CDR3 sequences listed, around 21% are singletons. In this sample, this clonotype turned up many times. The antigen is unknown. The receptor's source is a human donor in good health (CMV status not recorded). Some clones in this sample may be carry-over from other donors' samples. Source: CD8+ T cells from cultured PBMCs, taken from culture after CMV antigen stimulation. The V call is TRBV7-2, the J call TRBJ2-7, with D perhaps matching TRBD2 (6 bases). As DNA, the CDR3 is TGTGCCAGCAGCTTAAGGTTTCCGGGAGAGGGCGAGCAGTACTTC. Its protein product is CASSLRFPGEGEQYF.